These T cell receptor beta chains were read from a single sample in a study of blood T cell repertoires in COVID-19. Libraries were prepared by immunoSEQ multiplex PCR; TCRdb keeps only in-frame clonotypes and omits some of them. The data contain about 300,000 clones, approximately 89% of them seen just once; the ten biggest clones take up around 1.9%. Sequenced input: peripheral blood. The source is a woman between 25 and 40 years old with COVID-19, enrolled during active disease. The CDR3 runs from the conserved cysteine through the conserved F or W. D genes are given only for firm matches. Where a row states a size, it is once, few, many or the class of an expanded clone; other rows omit it.

size | J | V | D | CDR3 | DNA
- | TRBJ2-1 | TRBV9 | TRBD1 | CASSGQGGNEQFF | TGTGCCAGCAGCGGACAGGGGGGCAATGAGCAGTTCTTC
many | TRBJ1-5 | TRBV4-2 | - | CASSQDLAAPEPQHF | TGTGCCAGCAGCCAAGATTTGGCAGCGCCGGAGCCCCAGCATTTT
- | TRBJ2-2 | TRBV27 | - | CASSHRQDTGELFF | TGTGCCAGCAGTCACCGACAGGACACCGGGGAGCTGTTTTTT
- | TRBJ1-3 | TRBV9 | TRBD1 | CASSGGTGVGNTIYF | TGTGCCAGCAGCGGGGGGACAGGGGTTGGAAACACCATATATTTT
- | TRBJ1-2 | TRBV6-2/TRBV6-3 | TRBD1 | CASSYSTGGLGYTF | TGTGCCAGCAGTTACTCTACAGGGGGCCTTGGCTACACCTTC
- | TRBJ1-2 | TRBV7-9 | - | CASSLAQVYYGYTF | TGTGCCAGCAGCTTAGCCCAGGTTTACTATGGCTACACCTTC
- | TRBJ1-2 | TRBV5-1 | - | CASSLASRDGYTF | TGCGCCAGCAGCTTGGCATCCCGGGATGGCTACACCTTC
- | TRBJ2-2 | TRBV7-2 | - | CASSPRVNTGELFF | TGTGCCAGCAGTCCCCGGGTCAACACCGGGGAGCTGTTTTTT
- | TRBJ2-1 | TRBV19 | - | CASAAGLDKIAFF | TGTGCCAGTGCCGCGGGACTTGACAAGATAGCGTTCTTC
- | TRBJ2-2 | TRBV25-1 | - | CASSELERGNTGELFF | TGTGCCAGCAGTGAATTGGAAAGGGGTAACACCGGGGAGCTGTTTTTT
- | TRBJ1-5 | TRBV5-5 | TRBD1 | CASSHTGDGQPQHF | TGTGCCAGCAGCCATACAGGGGATGGGCAGCCCCAGCATTTT
- | TRBJ1-1 | TRBV11-2 | - | CASSHYAGVNTEAFF | TGTGCCAGCAGCCATTACGCCGGGGTGAACACTGAAGCTTTCTTT
- | TRBJ1-6 | TRBV2 | - | CARQTGPMGSPLHF | TGTGCCAGACAAACAGGGCCTATGGGGTCACCCCTCCACTTT
- | TRBJ2-7 | TRBV4-3 | - | CASSQGRTTTYEQYF | TGCGCCAGCAGCCAAGGTCGGACAACCACCTACGAGCAGTACTTC
- | TRBJ2-3 | TRBV7-2 | TRBD2 | CASSQRPGTSGGAGNTQYF | TGTGCCAGCAGCCAAAGACCCGGGACTAGCGGGGGGGCCGGGAATACGCAGTATTTT
- | TRBJ2-5 | TRBV6-5 | TRBD2 | CASSSGLLETQYF | TGTGCCAGCAGCTCGGGACTACTAGAGACCCAGTACTTC
- | TRBJ1-1 | TRBV12-3/TRBV12-4 | - | CASTWATEAFF | TGTGCCAGCACTTGGGCCACTGAAGCTTTCTTT
- | TRBJ1-3 | TRBV12-3/TRBV12-4 | - | CASSFTSGNTIYF | TGTGCCAGCAGTTTTACTTCTGGAAACACCATATATTTT
- | TRBJ1-2 | TRBV19 | - | CASTTANYGYTF | TGTGCCAGTACTACAGCAAACTATGGCTACACCTTC
few | TRBJ1-2 | TRBV6-5 | - | CASTHKGSIYGYTF | TGTGCCAGCACCCATAAGGGGTCCATCTATGGCTACACCTTC
- | TRBJ1-2 | TRBV7-9 | - | CASSSGTFYGYTF | TGTGCCAGCAGCTCCGGGACTTTCTATGGCTACACCTTC
- | TRBJ1-5 | TRBV27 | - | CASSPMTASNQPQHF | TGTGCCAGCAGTCCGATGACAGCTAGCAATCAGCCCCAGCATTTT
- | TRBJ1-3 | TRBV11-2 | TRBD1 | CASSSVQGAGNTIYF | TGTGCCAGCAGCTCTGTACAGGGGGCTGGAAACACCATATATTTT
- | TRBJ1-2 | TRBV19 | - | CATKRRNYGYTF | TGTGCCACCAAACGTAGAAACTATGGCTACACCTTC
many | TRBJ1-2 | TRBV2 | - | CASSGLGGYGYTF | TGTGCCAGCAGTGGACTGGGGGGCTATGGCTACACCTTC
- | TRBJ1-5 | TRBV6-5 | - | CASREEGQPQHF | TGTGCCAGCAGGGAGGAGGGGCAGCCCCAGCATTTT
- | TRBJ2-1 | TRBV5-1 | - | CASSLRGGAQENEQFF | TGCGCCAGCAGCTTGCGAGGGGGGGCTCAGGAAAATGAGCAGTTCTTC
- | TRBJ1-4 | TRBV5-5 | - | CASSRLGREKLFF | TGTGCCAGCAGCCGGTTGGGGCGGGAAAAACTGTTTTTT
- | TRBJ2-7 | TRBV14 | - | CASSSPGGEQYF | TGTGCCAGCAGCTCACCCGGCGGCGAGCAGTACTTC
once | TRBJ2-3 | TRBV4-1 | - | CASSQERKDTQYF | TGCGCCAGCAGCCAAGAGAGGAAAGATACGCAGTATTTT
- | TRBJ2-3 | TRBV28 | TRBD1 | CASSFLYGGQGSTDTQYF | TGTGCCAGCAGTTTCCTATACGGGGGACAGGGGTCCACAGATACGCAGTATTTT
- | TRBJ2-2 | TRBV11-3 | TRBD1 | CASSLTGGDVTGELFF | TGTGCCAGCAGCTTGACAGGGGGCGACGTCACCGGGGAGCTGTTTTTT
- | TRBJ1-2 | TRBV10-1 | TRBD1 | CASTEKLPGQGTHGYTF | TGCGCCAGCACCGAAAAACTTCCGGGACAGGGAACCCATGGCTACACCTTC
- | TRBJ2-3 | TRBV7-2 | - | CASSLGRALHRTQYF | TGTGCCAGCAGCTTAGGGCGGGCGTTGCATCGCACGCAGTATTTT
- | TRBJ1-3 | TRBV4-1 | - | CASSQDMAFVGNTIYF | TGCGCCAGCAGCCAAGATATGGCTTTCGTCGGAAACACCATATATTTT
- | TRBJ2-2 | TRBV4-3 | - | CASSHQKGQNTGELFF | TGCGCCAGCAGCCACCAAAAGGGACAAAACACCGGGGAGCTGTTTTTT
- | TRBJ1-3 | TRBV7-8 | TRBD1 | CASSLYLGQAPSSGNTIYF | TGTGCCAGCAGCTTATATCTTGGACAGGCCCCGAGCTCTGGAAACACCATATATTTT
- | TRBJ2-3 | TRBV24-1 | TRBD2 | CATSGLDWAQRGDTDTQYF | TGTGCCACCAGTGGTCTTGACTGGGCCCAGCGGGGGGACACAGATACGCAGTATTTT
- | TRBJ2-1 | TRBV14 | - | CATRKLTPHEQFF | TGTGCCACCCGAAAACTAACCCCCCATGAGCAGTTCTTC
- | TRBJ1-1 | TRBV19 | - | CASRTGVGTEAFF | TGTGCCAGTAGGACAGGTGTTGGCACTGAAGCTTTCTTT
- | TRBJ1-2 | TRBV3-1/TRBV3-2 | TRBD1 | CASSQAGNLYRGRSFGYTF | TGTGCCAGCAGCCAAGCCGGTAACCTTTACAGGGGCCGATCGTTCGGCTACACCTTC
once | TRBJ2-3 | TRBV7-8 | TRBD2 | CASSGLAPSTDTQYF | TGTGCCAGCAGCGGACTAGCACCAAGCACAGATACGCAGTATTTT
- | TRBJ1-1 | TRBV15 | - | CATSRDLDRNTEAFF | TGTGCCACCAGCAGAGACCTCGACAGGAACACTGAAGCTTTCTTT
- | TRBJ1-6 | TRBV5-1 | - | CASSLGGGESLHF | TGCGCCAGCAGCTTGGGAGGCGGGGAGTCCCTCCACTTT
- | TRBJ1-1 | TRBV6-5 | - | CASAGQGMTEAFF | TGTGCCAGCGCGGGTCAGGGGATGACTGAAGCTTTCTTT
- | TRBJ2-7 | TRBV27 | - | CASSDTPLRMGRGYEQYF | TGTGCCAGCAGTGATACCCCCTTACGGATGGGTCGGGGCTACGAGCAGTACTTC
- | TRBJ2-3 | TRBV28 | - | CASSSPRGGTDTQYF | TGTGCCAGCAGTTCCCCCCGGGGTGGTACAGATACGCAGTATTTT
- | TRBJ1-5 | TRBV27 | - | CASSFGGRDQDQPQHF | TGTGCCAGCAGCTTCGGGGGACGGGACCAAGATCAGCCCCAGCATTTT
- | TRBJ1-5 | TRBV19 | - | CAGPEPQHF | TGTGCCGGGCCTGAGCCCCAGCATTTT
- | TRBJ2-3 | TRBV6-5 | - | CASSSGTDTQYF | TGTGCCAGCAGTTCAGGCACAGATACGCAGTATTTT
few | TRBJ1-6 | TRBV28 | TRBD1 | CASSSRGLYNSPLHF | TGTGCCAGCAGTAGCAGGGGGCTCTATAATTCACCCCTCCACTTT
few | TRBJ1-5 | TRBV2 | - | CASRGPLPNQPQHF | TGTGCCAGTAGGGGCCCCCTTCCCAATCAGCCCCAGCATTTT
- | TRBJ1-4 | TRBV28 | - | CASSGPPDDSNEKLFF | TGTGCCAGCAGTGGGCCCCCTGATGACAGTAATGAAAAACTGTTTTTT
few | TRBJ2-3 | TRBV6-4 | TRBD2 | CASSVELAGSDTQYF | TGTGCCAGCAGTGTCGAACTAGCGGGGTCTGATACGCAGTATTTT
- | TRBJ2-4 | TRBV2 | - | CASSEASLPNIQYF | TGTGCCAGCAGTGAAGCGAGCCTGCCAAACATTCAGTACTTC
- | TRBJ2-4 | TRBV7-9 | TRBD1 | CASSLVQGADIQYF | TGTGCCAGCAGCTTAGTACAGGGGGCAGACATTCAGTACTTC
- | TRBJ1-1 | TRBV6-2/TRBV6-3 | TRBD1 | CASSYTQTGLNTEAFF | TGTGCCAGCAGTTACACCCAGACAGGGTTAAACACTGAAGCTTTCTTT